These T cell receptor beta chains were read from a single sample in a study of metastatic and nonmetastatic thyroid tumors. TCRdb re-called the PCR reads with MiXCR. The table has 10,000 or so clones, 32% seen once. The sequenced sample was tumor tissue. These TCRs come from a female donor with papillary thyroid cancer or a benign thyroid nodule (not recorded which). Some clones in this sample may be carry-over from other donors' samples. The CDR3 runs from the conserved cysteine through the conserved F or W. A D gene is named only where the DNA matches it firmly. Clone size is stated in some rows and not others, as once, few, many or a class when expanded.

v_gene: TRBV14; j_gene: TRBJ2-6; abundance: NA; d_gene: NA; CDR3aa: CASSRDWRSSGANVLTF; CDR3nt: TGTGCCAGCAGCCGGGACTGGCGAAGCTCTGGGGCCAACGTCCTGACTTTC
v_gene: TRBV20-1; j_gene: TRBJ1-5; abundance: NA; d_gene: NA; CDR3aa: CSARDFRSNQPQHF; CDR3nt: TGCAGTGCTAGAGATTTTAGGAGCAATCAGCCCCAGCATTTT
v_gene: TRBV20-1; j_gene: TRBJ2-7; abundance: once; d_gene: NA; CDR3aa: CSADREGGYEQYF; CDR3nt: TGCAGTGCCGATCGGGAAGGGGGTTACGAGCAGTACTTC
v_gene: TRBV9; j_gene: TRBJ2-7; abundance: once; d_gene: NA; CDR3aa: CASSVEQGPREQYF; CDR3nt: TGTGCCAGCAGCGTAGAGCAGGGGCCTCGAGAGCAGTACTTC
v_gene: TRBV5-1; j_gene: TRBJ2-7; abundance: NA; d_gene: NA; CDR3aa: CASSSRMGFGVVGFTYEQYF; CDR3nt: TGCGCCAGCAGCTCAAGGATGGGTTTCGGGGTGGTCGGTTTTACCTACGAGCAGTACTTC
v_gene: TRBV20-1; j_gene: TRBJ2-1; abundance: NA; d_gene: TRBD2; CDR3aa: CSARDPLESGGRNEQFF; CDR3nt: TGCAGTGCTAGAGATCCTTTGGAAAGCGGGGGCAGGAATGAGCAGTTCTTC
v_gene: TRBV27; j_gene: TRBJ2-5; abundance: NA; d_gene: TRBD1; CDR3aa: CASSPAGGWETQYF; CDR3nt: TGTGCCAGCAGTCCAGCAGGGGGCTGGGAGACCCAGTACTTC
v_gene: TRBV6-2/TRBV6-3; j_gene: TRBJ2-1; abundance: few; d_gene: TRBD2; CDR3aa: CASSAARASGRVEKFF; CDR3nt: TGTGCCAGCAGTGCCGCCCGAGCTAGCGGGAGAGTCGAGAAGTTCTTC
v_gene: TRBV18; j_gene: TRBJ1-2; abundance: NA; d_gene: TRBD1; CDR3aa: CASSPGTGAGYTF; CDR3nt: TGTGCCAGCTCACCCGGGACAGGGGCAGGCTACACCTTC
v_gene: TRBV20-1; j_gene: TRBJ1-5; abundance: once; d_gene: NA; CDR3aa: CSAREANQPQHF; CDR3nt: TGCAGTGCGCGTGAAGCAAATCAGCCCCAGCATTTT
v_gene: TRBV11-3; j_gene: TRBJ2-3; abundance: many; d_gene: TRBD2; CDR3aa: CASSPPPGPSGRTDTQYF; CDR3nt: TGTGCCAGCAGCCCCCCCCCGGGGCCTAGCGGGAGGACAGATACGCAGTATTTT
v_gene: TRBV20-1; j_gene: TRBJ1-6; abundance: medium-sized; d_gene: NA; CDR3aa: CSAKSSFEFNSPLHF; CDR3nt: TGCAGTGCGAAGAGTTCGTTCGAGTTTAATTCACCCCTCCACTTT
v_gene: TRBV11-2; j_gene: TRBJ1-1; abundance: NA; d_gene: NA; CDR3aa: CASTSVSRGHEDTEAFF; CDR3nt: TGTGCCAGCACTTCCGTAAGCCGGGGTCACGAAGACACTGAAGCTTTCTTT
v_gene: TRBV20-1; j_gene: TRBJ2-1; abundance: NA; d_gene: NA; CDR3aa: CAGWGRGGHGNEQFF; CDR3nt: TGCGCCGGTTGGGGCCGGGGCGGCCATGGCAATGAGCAGTTCTTC
v_gene: TRBV5-7; j_gene: TRBJ2-6; abundance: NA; d_gene: NA; CDR3aa: CASSLFHSGANVLTF; CDR3nt: TGTGCCAGCAGCTTGTTTCACTCTGGGGCCAACGTCCTGACTTTC
v_gene: TRBV5-4; j_gene: TRBJ2-1; abundance: NA; d_gene: NA; CDR3aa: CASSLYPSNHEQFF; CDR3nt: TGTGCCAGCAGCTTATATCCTAGTAACCATGAGCAGTTCTTC
v_gene: TRBV5-1; j_gene: TRBJ2-6; abundance: NA; d_gene: NA; CDR3aa: CASSYGDSGANVLTF; CDR3nt: TGCGCCAGCAGCTACGGGGACTCTGGGGCCAACGTCCTGACTTTC
v_gene: TRBV6-1; j_gene: TRBJ2-1; abundance: few; d_gene: TRBD1; CDR3aa: CASSQAGQGSNEQFF; CDR3nt: TGTGCCAGCAGTCAAGCGGGACAGGGCAGTAATGAGCAGTTCTTC
v_gene: TRBV11-2; j_gene: TRBJ1-2; abundance: NA; d_gene: NA; CDR3aa: CASSIYLCSVRDDYGYTF; CDR3nt: NA
v_gene: TRBV4-1; j_gene: TRBJ2-3; abundance: few; d_gene: TRBD2; CDR3aa: CASSLWTSGGSTDTQYF; CDR3nt: TGCGCCAGCAGCCTCTGGACTAGCGGAGGAAGCACAGATACGCAGTATTTT
v_gene: TRBV18; j_gene: TRBJ2-6; abundance: NA; d_gene: NA; CDR3aa: CASSPTGTGANVLTF; CDR3nt: TGTGCCAGCTCACCGACAGGTACTGGGGCCAACGTCCTGACTTTC
v_gene: TRBV4-1; j_gene: TRBJ1-5; abundance: NA; d_gene: NA; CDR3aa: CASSQDQGGGGDQPQHF; CDR3nt: TGCGCCAGCAGCCAAGATCAAGGAGGGGGAGGAGATCAGCCCCAGCATTTT